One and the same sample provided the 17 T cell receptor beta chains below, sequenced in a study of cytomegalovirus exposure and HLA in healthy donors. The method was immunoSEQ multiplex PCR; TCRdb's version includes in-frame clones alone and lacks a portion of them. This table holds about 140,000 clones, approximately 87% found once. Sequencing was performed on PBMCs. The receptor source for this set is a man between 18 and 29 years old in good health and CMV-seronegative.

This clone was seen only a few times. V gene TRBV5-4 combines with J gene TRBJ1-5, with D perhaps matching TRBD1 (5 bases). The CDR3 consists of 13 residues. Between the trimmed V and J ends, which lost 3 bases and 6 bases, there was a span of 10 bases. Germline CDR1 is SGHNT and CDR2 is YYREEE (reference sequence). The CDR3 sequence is CASSSGYAQPQHF. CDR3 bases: TGTGCCAGCAGCTCAGGGTACGCTCAGCCCCAGCATTTT.

The CDR3 sequence is CAITETGNDGYTF. CDR3 nucleotides: TGTGCCATCACCGAGACAGGGAATGACGGCTACACCTTC. The chain recombines TRBV10-3 with TRBJ1-2; 7 nucleotides align to TRBD1. V was clipped by 7 bases and J by 8 bases; unmatched bases: 10. The CDR3 consists of 13 residues. Germline loops: CDR1 ENHRY, CDR2 SYGVKD.

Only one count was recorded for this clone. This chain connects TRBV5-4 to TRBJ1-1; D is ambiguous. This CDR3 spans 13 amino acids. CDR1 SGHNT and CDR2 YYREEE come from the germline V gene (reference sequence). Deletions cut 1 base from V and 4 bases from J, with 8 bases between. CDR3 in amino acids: CASSLRVATEAFF. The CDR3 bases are TGTGCCAGCAGCTTGCGCGTAGCCACTGAAGCTTTCTTT.

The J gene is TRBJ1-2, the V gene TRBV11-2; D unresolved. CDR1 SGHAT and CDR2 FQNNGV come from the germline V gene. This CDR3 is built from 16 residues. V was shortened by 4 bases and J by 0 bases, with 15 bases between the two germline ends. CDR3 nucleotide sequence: TGTGCCAGCAGCTGGAGTTCGTCGACCCCTAACTATGGCTACACCTTC. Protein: CASSWSSSTPNYGYTF.

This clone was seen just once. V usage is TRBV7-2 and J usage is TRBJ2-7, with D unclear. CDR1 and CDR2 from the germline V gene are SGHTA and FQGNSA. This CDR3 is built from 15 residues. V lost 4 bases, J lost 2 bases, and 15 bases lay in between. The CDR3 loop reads CASSYAAAAPYEQYF. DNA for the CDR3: TGTGCCAGCAGCTACGCCGCGGCGGCTCCCTACGAGCAGTACTTC.

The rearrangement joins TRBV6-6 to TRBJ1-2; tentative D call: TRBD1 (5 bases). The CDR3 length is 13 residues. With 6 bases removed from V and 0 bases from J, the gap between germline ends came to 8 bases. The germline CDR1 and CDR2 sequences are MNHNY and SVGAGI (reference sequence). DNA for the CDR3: TGTGCCAGCAGCGACAGCTCTAACTATGGCTACACCTTC. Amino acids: CASSDSSNYGYTF.

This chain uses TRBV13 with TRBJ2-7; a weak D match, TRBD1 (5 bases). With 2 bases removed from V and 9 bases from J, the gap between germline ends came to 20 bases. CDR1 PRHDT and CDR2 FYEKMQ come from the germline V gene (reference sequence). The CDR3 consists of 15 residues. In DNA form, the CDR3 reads TGTGCCAGCAGCTTACGTGGGCAGGGTGTAGGAAGGCAGTACTTC. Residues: CASSLRGQGVGRQYF.

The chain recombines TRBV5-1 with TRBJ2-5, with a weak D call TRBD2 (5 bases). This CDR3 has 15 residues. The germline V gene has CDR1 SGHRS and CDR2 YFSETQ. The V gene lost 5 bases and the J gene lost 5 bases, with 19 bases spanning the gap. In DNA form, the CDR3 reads TGCGCCAGCAGGAATACGGGGAGAGGAGTGGAGACCCAGTACTTC. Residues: CASRNTGRGVETQYF.

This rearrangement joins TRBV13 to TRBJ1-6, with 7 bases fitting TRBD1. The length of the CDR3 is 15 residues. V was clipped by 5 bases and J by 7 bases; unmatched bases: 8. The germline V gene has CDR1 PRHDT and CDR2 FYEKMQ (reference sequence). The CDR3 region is CASSPPTGSNSPLHF. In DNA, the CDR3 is TGTGCCAGCAGCCCACCGACAGGGTCGAATTCACCCCTCCACTTT.

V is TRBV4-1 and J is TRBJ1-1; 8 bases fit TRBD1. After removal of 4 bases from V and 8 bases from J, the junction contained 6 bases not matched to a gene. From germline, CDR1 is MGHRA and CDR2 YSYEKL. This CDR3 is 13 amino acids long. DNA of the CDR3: TGCGCCAGCAGCCCACGGACAGGGCGCGAAGCTTTCTTT. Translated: CASSPRTGREAFF.

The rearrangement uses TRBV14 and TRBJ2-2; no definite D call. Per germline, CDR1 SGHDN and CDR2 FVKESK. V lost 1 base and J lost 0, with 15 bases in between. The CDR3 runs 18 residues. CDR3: CASSQGAGLATNTGELFF. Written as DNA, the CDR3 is TGTGCCAGCAGCCAAGGGGCAGGTCTTGCTACGAACACCGGGGAGCTGTTTTTT.

The CDR3 nucleotides are TGTGCCAGCAGCGTAGGGGCGGGACAGGCTTCCTACGAGCAGTACTTC. Amino acids: CASSVGAGQASYEQYF. The chain carries TRBV9 and TRBJ2-7, with TRBD1 matching 8 bases. The CDR3 loop spans 16 amino acids. Losses at the gene ends were 0 bases for V and 1 base for J; bases not matched to a gene: 6. Germline V gene sequence: CDR1 SGDLS, CDR2 YYNGEE.

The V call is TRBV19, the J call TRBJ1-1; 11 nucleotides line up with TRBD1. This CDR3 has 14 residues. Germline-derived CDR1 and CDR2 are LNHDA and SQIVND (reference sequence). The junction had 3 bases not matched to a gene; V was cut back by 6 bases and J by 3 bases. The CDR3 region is CASRGQGGYTEAFF. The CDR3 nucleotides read TGTGCCAGTAGGGGACAGGGGGGGTACACTGAAGCTTTCTTT.

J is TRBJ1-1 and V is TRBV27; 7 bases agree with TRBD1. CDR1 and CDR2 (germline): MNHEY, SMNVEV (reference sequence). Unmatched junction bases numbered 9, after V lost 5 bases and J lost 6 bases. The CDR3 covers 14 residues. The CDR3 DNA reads TGTGCCAGCAGTCGAACTCCCGGGACAGCTGAAGCTTTCTTT. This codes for CASSRTPGTAEAFF.

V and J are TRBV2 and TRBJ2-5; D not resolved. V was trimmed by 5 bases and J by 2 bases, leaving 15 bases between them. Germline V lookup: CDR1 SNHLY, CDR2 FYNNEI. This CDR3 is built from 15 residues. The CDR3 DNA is TGTGCCAGCAGTATATCCTTTCGGCGGCAAGAGACCCAGTACTTC. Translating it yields CASSISFRRQETQYF.

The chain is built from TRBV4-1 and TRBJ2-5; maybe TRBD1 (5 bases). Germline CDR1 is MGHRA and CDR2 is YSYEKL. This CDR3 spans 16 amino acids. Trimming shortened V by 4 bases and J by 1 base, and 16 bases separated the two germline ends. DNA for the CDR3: TGCGCCAGCAGCCCTGGACAAGGCCCACCCCAAGAGACCCAGTACTTC. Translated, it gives CASSPGQGPPQETQYF.

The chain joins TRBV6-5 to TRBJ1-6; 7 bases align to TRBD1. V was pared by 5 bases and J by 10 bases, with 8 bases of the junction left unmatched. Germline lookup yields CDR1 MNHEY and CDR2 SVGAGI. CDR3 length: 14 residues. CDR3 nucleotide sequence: TGTGCCAGCAGTAAACAGGGGCCTGGGTCACCCCTCCACTTT. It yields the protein CASSKQGPGSPLHF.